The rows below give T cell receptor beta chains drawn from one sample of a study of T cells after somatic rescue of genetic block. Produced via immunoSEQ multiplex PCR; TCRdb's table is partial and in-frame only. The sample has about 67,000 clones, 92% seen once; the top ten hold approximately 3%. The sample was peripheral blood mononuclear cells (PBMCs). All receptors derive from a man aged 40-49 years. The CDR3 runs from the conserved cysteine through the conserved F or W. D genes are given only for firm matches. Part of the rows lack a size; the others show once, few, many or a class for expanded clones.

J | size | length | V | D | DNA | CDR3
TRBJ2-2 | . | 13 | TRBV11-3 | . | TGTGCCAGCAGCCACGGCTTCACCGGGGAGCTGTTTTTT | CASSHGFTGELFF
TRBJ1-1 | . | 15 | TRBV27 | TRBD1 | TGTGCCAGCAGTAGGAACAGGGGCCCGAACACTGAAGCTTTCTTT | CASSRNRGPNTEAFF
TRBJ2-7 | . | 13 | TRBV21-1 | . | TGTGCCAGCAGCGACCAGGGGGCAAGCGAGCAGTACTTC | CASSDQGASEQYF
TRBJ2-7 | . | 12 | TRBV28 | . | TGTGCCAGCAGGACAGGAGCCTACGAGCAGTACTTC | CASRTGAYEQYF
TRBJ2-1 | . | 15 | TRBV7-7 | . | TGTGCCAGCAGCTTAGCAGCTTCTAACTACAATGAGCAGTTCTTC | CASSLAASNYNEQFF
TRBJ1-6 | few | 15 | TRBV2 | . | TGTGCCAGCAGTGAAGAACTGGTACGCGATTCACCCCTCCACTTT | CASSEELVRDSPLHF
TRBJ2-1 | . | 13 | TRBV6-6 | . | TGTGCCAGCAGTCGTCGGGCTCCCCATGAGCAGTTCTTC | CASSRRAPHEQFF
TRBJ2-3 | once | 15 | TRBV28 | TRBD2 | TGTGCCAGCAGTCTAGCGGGAGGGCCCGCAGATACGCAGTATTTT | CASSLAGGPADTQYF
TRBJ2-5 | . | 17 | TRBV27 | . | TGTGCCAGCAGTTCCCTAGGGGGGCTAGCCCTCCGGGAGACCCAGTACTTC | CASSSLGGLALRETQYF
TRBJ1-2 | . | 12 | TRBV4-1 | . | TGCGCCAGCAGCCAAGGACCCTATGGCTACACCTTC | CASSQGPYGYTF